This T cell receptor beta chain is drawn from a study of blood T cell repertoires in COVID-19. At the level of the study: Italy, Spain and the United States were the sources of the convalescent and acute COVID-19 samples. The cDNA or gDNA used as material had been derived from T cells, B-cell-depleted T cells, or PBMCs.

The V end lost 3 bases, the J end lost 0 bases, and 12 bases lay between the germline ends. CDR3 length equals 16 residues. The germline V gene has CDR1 MDHEN and CDR2 SYDVKM. Original processing notes: From reference gene primer amplification, estimates of nucleated cell counts were derived. Produced via immunoSEQ multiplex PCR; TCRdb's table is partial and in-frame only. Clone size and V and J calls were adopted from that table, with D and trimming inferred from the DNA. The sample yields about 65,000 clones, around four fifths seen once. The sample consisted of peripheral blood. This chain joins TRBV28 and TRBJ2-1, with a possible D match to TRBD1 (5 bases). The receptor was derived from a human donor in a cohort sampled during active COVID-19. As DNA, the CDR3 is TGTGCCAGCAGTTTGTGGGGCGAGAGCTCCTACAATGAGCAGTTCTTC. Translation gives CASSLWGESSYNEQFF. Filled out from reference TRBV28 and TRBJ2-1, the complete variable domain reads DVKVTQSSRYLVKRTGEKVFLECVQDMDHENMFWYRQDPGLGLRLIYFSYDVKMKEKGDIPEGYSVSREKKERFSLILESASTNQTSMYLCASSLWGESSYNEQFFGPGTRLTVL.